These T cell receptor beta chains were read from a single sample in a study of blood T cells in healthy people across ages. TCRdb reprocessed the 5' RACE reads via MiXCR and lists one record per CDR3 protein. The sample shows 1.8 million or so distinct CDR3 sequences, 39% of them seen only once. Sequencing was carried out using blood. The receptors come from a human donor in good health. The CDR3 runs from the conserved cysteine through the conserved F or W. The D gene is left open where the match is weak. Size values are once, few and many counts, or a class for expanded clones, and some rows have none.

cdr3_length	v_call	d_call	clone_size	j_call	cdr3_nt	cdr3_aa
14	TRBV29-1	.	.	TRBJ1-1	TGCAGCGTTGTAACAGAGAAAACTTACACTGAAGCTTTCTTT	CSVVTEKTYTEAFF
15	TRBV20-1	.	.	TRBJ2-3	TGCAATGCCAAGCGTTTCCGGGACAGCACAGATACGCAGTATTTT	CNAKRFRDSTDTQYF
17	TRBV28	TRBD1	.	TRBJ1-1	TGTGCCAGCAGTACAGGGGGGGGCGCAGGGGCAAACACTGAAGCTTTCTTT	CASSTGGGAGANTEAFF
12	TRBV10-3	.	.	TRBJ2-3	TGTGCCATCAAAACTAGCACAGGTACGCAGTATTTT	CAIKTSTGTQYF
16	TRBV5-1	TRBD2	.	TRBJ2-1	TGCGCCAGCAGCCGACTAGCGGTAAGCTCCTACAATGAGCAGTTCTTC	CASSRLAVSSYNEQFF
13	TRBV6-2/TRBV6-3	TRBD1	.	TRBJ1-1	TGTGCCAGCAGTTCGGGACAGAGCACTGAAGCTTTCTTT	CASSSGQSTEAFF
15	TRBV5-1	TRBD1	.	TRBJ2-3	TGCGCCAGCAGCTTGGAGCGACAGGGCACAGATGCGCAGTATTTT	CASSLERQGTDAQYF
15	TRBV4-1	TRBD1	few	TRBJ2-7	TGCGCCAGCAGCCGCCTACAGGGGGCGACCTACGAGCAGTACTTC	CASSRLQGATYEQYF
15	TRBV7-2	.	.	TRBJ1-2	TGTGCCAGCAGCCGAAACCCGGGTATTGACTATGGCTACACCTTC	CASSRNPGIDYGYTF
13	TRBV29-1	.	.	TRBJ2-7	TGCAGCGTTGCATCAGGTCCCCTTTACGAGCAGTACTTC	CSVASGPLYEQYF
13	TRBV7-9	TRBD1	.	TRBJ2-2	TGTGCCAGCAGCGGGACAGTCCCCGGGGAGCTGTTTTTT	CASSGTVPGELFF
15	TRBV5-1	TRBD2	few	TRBJ2-1	TGCGCCAGCAGCTCTGGGGGGGAATCCTACAATGAGCAGTTCTTC	CASSSGGESYNEQFF
15	TRBV27	.	few	TRBJ2-7	TGTGCCAGCAGTTTATGGGGGGTAAAACCCTACGAGCAGTACTTC	CASSLWGVKPYEQYF
14	TRBV4-2	.	.	TRBJ1-1	TGTGCCAGCAGCCAAATTACCCTGAGGGCTGAAGCTTTCTTT	CASSQITLRAEAFF
12	TRBV29-1	.	.	TRBJ2-2	TGCAGCGCCCTCATCTACACCGGGGAGCTGTTTTTT	CSALIYTGELFF
13	TRBV29-1	.	.	TRBJ1-2	TGCAGCGCTGGGGACGGCCCTAACTATGGCTACACCTTC	CSAGDGPNYGYTF
17	TRBV7-9	TRBD1	few	TRBJ1-5	TGTGCCAGCAGCCCCCCGACCGGGACAGGGGGCAATCAGCCCCAGCATTTT	CASSPPTGTGGNQPQHF
15	TRBV7-2	TRBD1	once	TRBJ1-6	TGTGCCAGCAGCTTCTCCAACAGGGGCAACTCACCCCTCCACTTT	CASSFSNRGNSPLHF
16	TRBV20-1	.	.	TRBJ2-3	TGCAGTGCTTTCCGGGACACAGGGTGGGGGGCAGATACGCAGTATTTT	CSAFRDTGWGADTQYF
16	TRBV3-1	.	few	TRBJ1-4	TGTGCCAGCAGCCAAGGAGGCCAGGGTCGGTATGGAAAACTGTTTTTT	CASSQGGQGRYGKLFF
16	TRBV11-3	.	few	TRBJ2-1	TGTGCCAGCAGCGCATGGGCCATCGACTCCTACAATGAGCAGTTCTTC	CASSAWAIDSYNEQFF
14	TRBV7-3	.	.	TRBJ2-3	TGTGCCAGCAGCTTATCTAGGTCGGGGGATACGCAGTATTTT	CASSLSRSGDTQYF
14	TRBV12-3/TRBV12-4	.	.	TRBJ1-1	TGTGCCAGCAAATCGGGACACCAAGGGACTGAAGCTTTCTTT	CASKSGHQGTEAFF
13	TRBV7-3	TRBD1	many	TRBJ2-1	TGTGCCAGCAGTCGACAGGGGGCCAATGAGCAGTTCTTC	CASSRQGANEQFF
12	TRBV29-1	.	.	TRBJ1-6	TGCAGCGTTGGAGGGGATAATTCACCCCTCCACTTT	CSVGGDNSPLHF
14	TRBV3-1	.	few	TRBJ1-1	TGTGCCAGCAGCCCTCCTTTTTTTAACACTGAAGCTTTCTTT	CASSPPFFNTEAFF
15	TRBV7-2	.	.	TRBJ1-2	TGTGCCAGCAGCTTGTCCATTGGGGCGAAATATGGCTACACCTTC	CASSLSIGAKYGYTF
14	TRBV5-1	.	few	TRBJ1-5	TGCGCCAGCAGTTCTTCACCTGACGGGCAGCCCCAGCATTTT	CASSSSPDGQPQHF
15	TRBV11-2	.	.	TRBJ2-3	TGTGCCAGCAGTTCTGTAGCGGCTAGCACAGATACGCAGTATTTT	CASSSVAASTDTQYF
13	TRBV15	.	.	TRBJ1-2	TGTGCCACCCGAGGGGGGGCTGTCTATGGCTACACCTTC	CATRGGAVYGYTF
15	TRBV15	TRBD1	many	TRBJ2-4	TGTGCCACCAGCCGGGACAGGGGACAATCAAACATTCAGTACTTC	CATSRDRGQSNIQYF
16	TRBV20-1	.	.	TRBJ1-5	TGCAGTGCGGTTATCTCCAGGGATCCAAGCAATCAGCCCCAGCATTTT	CSAVISRDPSNQPQHF
13	TRBV5-6	.	.	TRBJ2-5	TGTGCCAGCAGCCGACCCGACCAAGAGACCCAGTACTTC	CASSRPDQETQYF
14	TRBV5-1	TRBD1	.	TRBJ2-1	TGCGCCAGCAGCCAAAATTCACAGGGGAATGAGCAGTTCTTC	CASSQNSQGNEQFF
15	TRBV4-3	.	.	TRBJ1-1	TGCGCCAGCAGTCGCTCGTGGATGGGGAACACTGAAGCTTTCTTT	CASSRSWMGNTEAFF
16	TRBV20-1	TRBD1	few	TRBJ1-6	TGCAGTGCTCGAACCCGTGGACAGGGCTATAATTCACCCCTCCACTTT	CSARTRGQGYNSPLHF
16	TRBV28	TRBD1	.	TRBJ2-7	TGTGCCAGCGGGACAGTCCTCCACGCCCAGCGCTACGAGCAGTACTTC	CASGTVLHAQRYEQYF
13	TRBV6-5	TRBD2	few	TRBJ2-5	TGTGCCAGCAGTTTGGCGGGAGGACAAGAGCAGTACTTC	CASSLAGGQEQYF
14	TRBV28	.	.	TRBJ1-5	TGTGCCAGCTGTGAGACCCGGGTAAGGCAGCCCCGGCATTTT	CASCETRVRQPRHF
16	TRBV20-1	TRBD2	once	TRBJ2-1	TGCAGTGGTGTCCCCAGCGGGGTCCTCGGGGGGGGTGAGCAGTTCTTC	CSGVPSGVLGGGEQFF
13	TRBV12-3/TRBV12-4	.	many	TRBJ2-7	TGTGCCAGCAGTTTTGGGGTGGCCTACGAGCAGTACTTC	CASSFGVAYEQYF
13	TRBV5-1	.	many	TRBJ2-7	TGCGCCAGCAGCCCCTCTAGTTCCCACGAGCAGTACTTC	CASSPSSSHEQYF
17	TRBV28	TRBD2	.	TRBJ2-1	TGTGCCAGCAAAGGGACTAGCGAGGGAGGGCAACACAATGAGCAGTTCTTC	CASKGTSEGGQHNEQFF
17	TRBV30	TRBD1	once	TRBJ2-6	TGTGCCTGGGTCCCGGACAGGGGAAATGCTGGGGCCAACGTCCTGACTTTC	CAWVPDRGNAGANVLTF
13	TRBV28	TRBD1	.	TRBJ1-4	TGTGCCAGCAGTTGGACAGGGGAAGAAAAACTGTTTTTT	CASSWTGEEKLFF
15	TRBV20-1	.	.	TRBJ2-6	TGCAGTGCCGCCTCCCTGACAGCTGGGGCCAACGTCCTGACTTTC	CSAASLTAGANVLTF
16	TRBV11-2	TRBD2	few	TRBJ2-7	TGTGCCAGCAGCCGGATAGCGGGGGGCCTTCAGAACGAGCAGTACTTC	CASSRIAGGLQNEQYF
15	TRBV5-1	.	.	TRBJ1-2	TGCGCCAGCAGCTTCAGGGATGGGTTAAGTTATGGCTACACCTTC	CASSFRDGLSYGYTF
15	TRBV12-3/TRBV12-4	.	.	TRBJ1-2	TGTGCCAGCAGCCCCTCTTCAGGGGTCTTTTATGGCTACATCTTC	CASSPSSGVFYGYIF
16	TRBV4-2	.	.	TRBJ2-7	TGTGCCAGCAGCCAAGTAGCCGGGACTGGACCCTACGAGCAGTACTTC	CASSQVAGTGPYEQYF
14	TRBV29-1	.	.	TRBJ1-2	TGCAGCGTTGAAAAGACAGGCGATAACTATGGCTACACCTTC	CSVEKTGDNYGYTF
14	TRBV5-1	.	few	TRBJ2-1	TGCGCCAGCAGCTTCACCGGGAGTCAGGATGAGCAGTTCTTC	CASSFTGSQDEQFF
15	TRBV12-3/TRBV12-4	TRBD2	once	TRBJ2-1	TGTGCCAGCAGTACTAGCGGGGGGGTTTGGGATGAGCAGTTCTTC	CASSTSGGVWDEQFF
15	TRBV6-2/TRBV6-3	TRBD1	.	TRBJ2-5	TGTGCCAGCAGTTTCCGGGACAGGAACTTTAATGAGCAGTACTTC	CASSFRDRNFNEQYF
16	TRBV7-9	.	.	TRBJ2-1	TGTGCCAGCAGCTTGGGTGTTGGCGGGCTCAACAATGAGCAGTTCTTC	CASSLGVGGLNNEQFF